Listed below are T cell receptor beta chains from one sample, sequenced in a study of blood T cells in healthy people across ages. A single record per CDR3 protein comes from TCRdb applying MiXCR to the 5' RACE reads. The sample lists about 600,000 distinct CDR3 sequences, around half occurring once. The sample comprised blood. These TCRs come from an elderly man in good health. Both conserved end residues are part of each CDR3. A D gene is named only where the DNA matches it firmly. Rows give clone size only sometimes, using once, few, many, or a class for an expanded clone.

TRBV20-1	NA	few	TRBJ2-1	CSAPTPGLSSYNEQFF	TGCAGTGCGCCTACCCCCGGCCTGAGCTCCTACAATGAGCAGTTCTTC
TRBV6-2/TRBV6-3	NA	NA	TRBJ2-5	CAGGTTSETQYF	TGTGCCGGAGGTACTACGAGCGAGACCCAGTACTTC
TRBV5-4	TRBD1	few	TRBJ2-7	CASSLDRQGAYEQYF	TGTGCCAGCAGCTTGGACCGACAGGGGGCCTACGAGCAGTACTTC
TRBV4-3	NA	NA	TRBJ1-4	CASSQDLGRGHEKLFF	TGCGCCAGCAGCCAAGATCTCGGCAGGGGACATGAAAAACTGTTTTTT
TRBV20-1	NA	few	TRBJ2-5	CSADGPNQETQYF	TGCAGTGCCGACGGACCAAATCAAGAGACCCAGTACTTC
TRBV9	NA	few	TRBJ2-5	CASSVGASNDQETQYF	TGTGCCAGCAGCGTAGGGGCTTCGAACGATCAAGAGACCCAGTACTTC
TRBV11-2	NA	few	TRBJ1-1	CASSSGPREWNTEAFF	TGTGCCAGCAGCTCCGGGCCTCGTGAATGGAACACTGAAGCTTTCTTT
TRBV5-1	NA	few	TRBJ2-3	CASSLSRRYGTDTQYF	TGCGCCAGCAGCTTGTCTCGGCGATATGGCACAGATACGCAGTATTTT
TRBV7-7	TRBD1	NA	TRBJ2-5	CASSSNRGRGATQYF	TGTGCTAGCAGCTCCAACAGGGGGCGAGGAGCGACCCAGTACTTC
TRBV4-1	NA	NA	TRBJ2-5	CASSQGVGGAQETQYF	TGCGCCAGCAGCCAAGGAGTGGGCGGGGCCCAAGAGACCCAGTACTTC